These 26 T cell receptor beta chains originate from one sample sequenced in a study of cytomegalovirus exposure and HLA in healthy donors. This PCR relied on a set of 60 Vbeta primers and 13 Jbeta primers. Sequenced by immunoSEQ multiplex PCR; TCRdb stores in-frame clones only, minus some. The sample lists tens of thousands of clones; around 79% were seen once. Sequencing used PBMCs. These receptors came from a woman between 40 and 50 years old in good health and CMV-seropositive.

This clone came up a few times. This chain uses TRBV6-6 with TRBJ2-7; 7 bases are a match to TRBD1. CDR3 length equals 13 residues. Germline V gene data show CDR1 as MNHNY and CDR2 as SVGAGI (reference sequence). The junction had 2 bases not matched to a gene; V was cut back by 6 bases and J by 0 bases. DNA for the CDR3: TGTGCCAGCAGGACAGGGAGCTCCTACGAGCAGTACTTC. Translating it yields CASRTGSSYEQYF.

This clone was recorded once. The rearrangement joins TRBV5-1 to TRBJ2-1; possibly TRBD2 for D (5 bases). V lost 0 bases and J lost 4, with 14 bases in between. CDR3 length: 16 amino acids. Germline CDR1 and CDR2: SGHRS and YFSETQ. This CDR3 reads CASSLVRLGGYNEQFF. As DNA, the CDR3 is TGCGCCAGCAGCTTGGTCAGGTTGGGCGGGTACAATGAGCAGTTCTTC.

V gene TRBV10-1 combines with J gene TRBJ1-5, with 10 positions matching TRBD1. The ends lost 7 bases at V and 2 bases at J; junction bases unmatched: 11. The CDR3 has 17 residues. Germline V gene sequence: CDR1 WNHNN, CDR2 SYGVQD (reference sequence). The CDR3 nucleotides are TGCGCCAGCATGGAGACAGGGGGCGAAGTCTGCAATCAGCCCCAGCATTTT. The encoded protein is CASMETGGEVCNQPQHF.

The J gene is TRBJ1-6, the V gene TRBV20-1; TRBD1 might be the D (6 bases). Germline CDR1 DFQATT, CDR2 SNEGSKA (reference sequence). Trimming removed 2 bases at V and 14 bases at J, with 10 bases between. The CDR3 extends over 11 amino acids. The CDR3, as DNA: TGCAGTGCTAGACCAGGGGCAACCCTCCACTTT. Translating it yields CSARPGATLHF.

This clone was found once. This sequence joins TRBV29-1 and TRBJ2-7, with D perhaps TRBD1 (6 bases). V lost 7 bases, J lost 3 bases, and 13 bases lay in between. Germline loops: CDR1 SQVTM, CDR2 ANQGSEA. This CDR3 has 12 amino acids. The CDR3 DNA sequence: TGCAGCGGAGGGGACACAAGCTACGAGCAGTACTTC. Encoded protein: CSGGDTSYEQYF.

A word on this clone: Because the CDR3 is missing its conserved closing phenylalanine or tryptophan, this is likely a read error. V is TRBV5-1 and J is TRBJ1-2; 9 nucleotides line up with TRBD1. CDR1 SGHRS and CDR2 YFSETQ come from the germline V gene. There are 13 residues in the CDR3. Trimming cost V 1 base and J 8 bases; bases outside gene matches: 3. Here the CDR3 reads CASSLRTGDGYTV. CDR3 coding DNA: TGCGCCAGCAGCTTGAGGACAGGGGACGGCTACACCGTC.

The chain links TRBV2 to TRBJ1-1; D gene unclear. The CDR3 has 13 residues. The V end lost 2 bases, the J end lost 1 base, and 5 bases lay between the germline ends. CDR1 and CDR2 (germline): SNHLY, FYNNEI. CDR3 sequence reads: CASSEYRNTEAFF. The CDR3 DNA sequence: TGTGCCAGCAGTGAATACAGGAACACTGAAGCTTTCTTT.

The J gene is TRBJ2-7, the V gene TRBV18, with TRBD2 matching over 14 bases. CDR3 size: 16 residues. Germline CDR1 is KGHSH and CDR2 is LQKENI. Trimming removed 6 bases from V and 4 bases from J; junction bases left unmatched: 8. CDR3 nucleotide sequence: TGTGCCAGCTCTCCTCCCAGACTAGCGGGAGGGTACGAGCAGTACTTC. Translated: CASSPPRLAGGYEQYF.

This sequence joins TRBV6-5 and TRBJ1-2; 8 nucleotides agree with TRBD1. This CDR3 contains 16 residues. CDR1 MNHEY and CDR2 SVGAGI come from the germline V gene. With V trimmed by 0 bases and J by 3 bases, 6 bases remained unmatched. For the CDR3, the DNA is TGTGCCAGCAGTTACTCCTTCAGGGGGCGGGACTATGGCTACACCTTC. Its protein is CASSYSFRGRDYGYTF.

The J gene is TRBJ1-4, the V gene TRBV28; D is uncertain. The germline V gene encodes CDR1 MDHEN and CDR2 SYDVKM. V shed 6 bases and J shed 8 bases, with 22 bases lying between them. The CDR3 has 16 residues. The CDR3 sequence is CASRRKSSPFSEKLFF. Here the CDR3 DNA reads TGTGCCAGCAGACGTAAAAGCTCCCCCTTTTCCGAAAAACTGTTTTTT. The whole variable domain, remainder taken from reference TRBV28 and TRBJ1-4, is DVKVTQSSRYLVKRTGEKVFLECVQDMDHENMFWYRQDPGLGLRLIYFSYDVKMKEKGDIPEGYSVSREKKERFSLILESASTNQTSMYLCASRRKSSPFSEKLFFGSGTQLSVL.

The chain couples TRBV5-6 to TRBJ2-1; 12 bases fit TRBD2. Germline lookup yields CDR1 SGHDT and CDR2 YYEEEE. V dropped 4 bases and J dropped 6; count of bases not matched to a gene: 8. This CDR3 is built from 16 residues. The CDR3 nucleotides are TGTGCCAGCAGCAGGGCACCGGGACTAGCGGGCAATGAGCAGTTCTTC. This codes for CASSRAPGLAGNEQFF.

The chain carries TRBV5-1 and TRBJ2-1; 10 bases line up with TRBD2. The CDR3 is made up of 16 amino acids. Germline V gene data show CDR1 as SGHRS and CDR2 as YFSETQ. V was pared by 0 bases and J by 3 bases, with 3 bases of the junction left unmatched. CDR3: CASSLAGTSVYNEQFF. DNA of the CDR3: TGCGCCAGCAGCTTGGCAGGGACTAGCGTCTACAATGAGCAGTTCTTC.

CDR3 in amino acids: CASSQDLVSGSIEQYF. The DNA of the CDR3 is TGCGCCAGCAGCCAAGATTTAGTGAGCGGGAGTATCGAGCAGTACTTC. The chain links TRBV4-3 to TRBJ2-5, with TRBD2 identical over 8 bases. The J call may be in error: the DNA end matches TRBJ2-7 better. Germline values: CDR1 LGHNA, CDR2 YSLEER. The CDR3 totals 16 residues.

The chain employs TRBV6-5 and TRBJ2-2; 7 nucleotides agree with TRBD1. Per germline, CDR1 MNHEY and CDR2 SVGAGI. V shed 7 bases and J 3 bases; nucleotides not matched to a gene: 5. CDR3 length: 14 residues. The CDR3: CASTPTGYTGELFF. The CDR3 bases are TGTGCCAGCACCCCGACAGGGTACACCGGGGAGCTGTTTTTT.

This chain connects TRBV4-1 to TRBJ2-1, with TRBD1 matching over 7 bases. The CDR3 covers 12 residues. The V gene end was trimmed by 5 bases and the J gene end by 8 bases; junction bases not matched to a gene: 3. Germline values: CDR1 MGHRA, CDR2 YSYEKL. CDR3 sequence (DNA): TGCGCCAGCAGCGAGACAGGGCATGAGCAGTTCTTC. Protein product: CASSETGHEQFF.

On this clone itself: The sample contains more than one DNA sequence encoding this CDR3. This chain links TRBV5-1 with TRBJ2-7; weak D call: TRBD1 (6 bases). Looked up from germline, CDR1 is SGHRS and CDR2 is YFSETQ. Trimming removed 2 bases from V and 4 bases from J, with 10 bases in between. The length of the CDR3 is 13 residues. The CDR3 bases are TGCGCCAGCAGCTTAGGACAGTCTTACGAGCAGTACTTC. It translates to CASSLGQSYEQYF.

The chain uses TRBV7-2 and TRBJ1-4, with D maybe TRBD1 (5 bases). Germline-derived CDR1 and CDR2 are SGHTA and FQGNSA. Trimming stripped 4 bases from V and 4 bases from J, with 10 bases between. The CDR3 is 14 residues long. This CDR3 reads CASSWGGFNEKLFF. The CDR3 DNA sequence: TGTGCCAGCAGCTGGGGGGGGTTTAATGAAAAACTGTTTTTT.

The V call is TRBV5-1, the J call TRBJ1-2; no definite D call. Germline V gene lookup returns CDR1 SGHRS and CDR2 YFSETQ. This CDR3 spans 12 amino acids. V shed 4 bases and J shed 3 bases, with 7 bases lying between them. CDR3 nucleotide sequence: TGCGCCAGCAGCGTGGAGCACTATGGCTACACCTTC. It encodes CASSVEHYGYTF.

The V gene is TRBV2, the J gene TRBJ2-7; 8 nucleotides agree with TRBD1. V was clipped by 5 bases and J by 2 bases; unmatched bases: 5. Germline V gene sequence: CDR1 SNHLY, CDR2 FYNNEI. The length of the CDR3 is 14 residues. DNA of the CDR3: TGTGCCAGCAGTACTTTACAGGGGGCCTACGAGCAGTACTTC. Its translation is CASSTLQGAYEQYF.

This chain uses TRBV30 with TRBJ1-5, with TRBD1 matching 9 bases. The CDR3 contains 16 residues. From germline, CDR1 is GTSNPN and CDR2 SVGIG (reference sequence). V was clipped by 2 bases and J by 7 bases; unmatched bases: 12. The CDR3 coding sequence is TGTGCCTGGAGTACCAACAGGGGGCGCCGGGAGCAGCCCCAGCATTTT. Translating it yields CAWSTNRGRREQPQHF.

This clone has only a few counts. The V gene is TRBV5-1, the J gene TRBJ1-4; 7 bases match TRBD1. V gave up 5 bases and J gave up 4 bases; unmatched junction bases: 5. CDR1 and CDR2 (germline): SGHRS, YFSETQ. CDR3 size: 14 residues. DNA of the CDR3: TGCGCCAGCAGATCAGGGGGGAATAATGAAAAACTGTTTTTT. This sequence encodes CASRSGGNNEKLFF.

The J gene is TRBJ1-1, the V gene TRBV29-1; no firm D call. The CDR3 has 13 amino acids. Trimming pared 1 base from V and 4 bases from J, leaving 10 bases between. Germline-derived CDR1 and CDR2 are SQVTM and ANQGSEA. The CDR3 loop is CSVEGLVFTEAFF. DNA of the CDR3: TGCAGCGTTGAAGGTCTTGTATTCACTGAAGCTTTCTTT.

This clone was seen more than once but under ten times. The chain recombines TRBV11-2 with TRBJ1-4, with TRBD1 matching over 8 bases. V lost 5 bases and J lost 6; bases outside the gene matches: 8. CDR1 SGHAT and CDR2 FQNNGV come from the germline V gene. This CDR3 comprises 15 residues. CDR3 sequence: CASSPGQGYYEKLFF. CDR3 DNA sequence: TGTGCCAGCAGCCCCGGACAGGGTTACTATGAAAAACTGTTTTTT. Based on the CDR3 plus reference TRBV11-2 and TRBJ1-4, the full variable domain is EAGVAQSPRYKIIEKRQSVAFWCNPISGHATLYWYQQILGQGPKLLIQFQNNGVVDDSQLPKDRFSAERLKGVDSTLKIQPAKLEDSAVYLCASSPGQGYYEKLFFGSGTQLSVL.

The genes are TRBV28 and TRBJ2-3; 8 nucleotides match TRBD2. The junction had 12 bases not matched to a gene; V was cut back by 10 bases and J by 6 bases. This CDR3 is 14 amino acids long. CDR1 is MDHEN, CDR2 SYDVKM, per germline. The CDR3 bases are TGTGCCACCGGGGGGGAGATTGGTCTCGATACGCAGTATTTT. Translated: CATGGEIGLDTQYF.

This chain joins TRBV29-1 and TRBJ1-2, with TRBD1 as a possible D gene (5 bases). The germline V gene has CDR1 SQVTM and CDR2 ANQGSEA. The V and J ends lost 0 bases and 6 bases respectively, with 17 bases between them. The CDR3 loop spans 15 amino acids. CDR3 nucleotides: TGCAGCGTTGAAGATCGTCTTCAGGGTTGGAATGGCTACACCTTC. Its protein is CSVEDRLQGWNGYTF.

This chain links TRBV30 with TRBJ2-5; 10 nucleotides agree with TRBD2. This CDR3 comprises 14 residues. V gave up 7 bases and J gave up 5 bases; unmatched junction bases: 10. Germline CDR1 GTSNPN, CDR2 SVGIG (reference sequence). As DNA, the CDR3 is TGTGCCTTGGGGCTAGCGGGAGTGGGTGAGACCCAGTACTTC. It translates to CALGLAGVGETQYF.